This TCR beta chain was retrieved from a study of tumour-infiltrating T cells in Burkitt lymphoma. Study in general: All epidemiological Burkitt lymphoma subtypes were represented in the cohort. Overall and progression-free survival were predicted by productive clonality.

Germline assignment: CDR1 MNHEY and CDR2 SVGAGI. V was pared by 6 bases and J by 5 bases, with 1 base of the junction left unmatched. The length of the CDR3 is 12 residues. This clone has a handful of counts. Generated by immunoSEQ multiplex PCR, the TCRdb table keeps only in-frame clones and is missing some. The sample has around 48,000 clones, around 31% seen once; the top ten hold over 2.5%. The V and J genes are TRBV6-5 and TRBJ2-7; 10 bases fit TRBD1. This TCR was sampled from a human donor with Burkitt lymphoma. Sequencing was carried out using tumor tissue. CDR3 sequence: CASRGTGDEQYF. CDR3 DNA: TGTGCCAGCAGGGGGACAGGGGACGAGCAGTACTTC.